These T cell receptor beta chains were read from a single sample in a study of beta chain features in type 1 diabetes. TCRdb's copy holds only in-frame clones and misses some; the assay was immunoSEQ multiplex PCR. The profile covers a few hundred thousand clones, with 8.5% to 10% appearing a single time and about 0.64% taken by the ten largest. The sequencing input was central memory CD4+ T cells from blood. All receptors derive from a young man with type 1 diabetes. The CDR3 runs from the conserved cysteine through the conserved F or W. D genes are given only for firm matches. Only part of the rows carry a size: once, few, many, or a class if the clone is expanded.

v_gene,d_gene,abundance,j_gene,CDR3nt,CDR3aa
TRBV9,TRBD2,few,TRBJ2-1,TGTGCCAGCAGCCTACGACTAGCGGGAGGGCCGAAGGACAATGAGCAGTTCTTC,CASSLRLAGGPKDNEQFF
TRBV5-1,-,-,TRBJ2-2,TGCGCCAGCAGCTTGGTGGCAGTGAACACCGGGGAGCTGTTTTTT,CASSLVAVNTGELFF
TRBV5-1,TRBD2,-,TRBJ2-2,TGCGCCAGCAGCGCCGGGACTAGCGGAAGAGGCGGGGAGCTGTTTTTT,CASSAGTSGRGGELFF
TRBV4-1,-,few,TRBJ1-1,TGTGCCAGCAGCCAAGATCCAGGGAACACTGAAGCTTTCTTT,CASSQDPGNTEAFF
TRBV10-3,TRBD2,few,TRBJ2-5,TGTGCCATCAGTGATGATCACCGAGCGGGAGGAGAGACCCAGTACTTC,CAISDDHRAGGETQYF
TRBV19,-,-,TRBJ2-7,TGTGCCAGTAACGATCGGGCAAGGGCCCCCTCGGGAGAGCAGTACTTC,CASNDRARAPSGEQYF
TRBV19,-,many,TRBJ1-2,TGTGCCAGTAGTCCACGTCAAGGAGGCTACACCTTC,CASSPRQGGYTF
TRBV18,TRBD1,-,TRBJ2-7,TGTGCCAGCTCACCCTTAGAGGGGGCGGGTGAGCAGTACTTC,CASSPLEGAGEQYF
TRBV5-1,-,few,TRBJ1-4,TGCGCCAGCAGCCCGCTGGGACGGGGGCGAATTGAAAAACTGTTTTTT,CASSPLGRGRIEKLFF
TRBV29-1,-,-,TRBJ1-1,TGCAGCGTTGATAAGGGGCGGGGCACTGAAGCTTTCTTT,CSVDKGRGTEAFF
TRBV5-6,-,many,TRBJ2-5,TGTGCCAGCAGCTTAACAGGGATTCAAGAGACCCAGTACTTC,CASSLTGIQETQYF
TRBV5-1,TRBD2,many,TRBJ2-2,TGCGCCAGCAGCCCGGTCGGACTAGCGGGAGGCGGAGGGGAGCTGTTTTTT,CASSPVGLAGGGGELFF
TRBV27,-,many,TRBJ2-2,TGTGCCAGCAGTCTTCAACTTACCGGGGAGCTGTTTTTT,CASSLQLTGELFF
TRBV18,TRBD2,-,TRBJ2-1,TGTGCCAGCTCACCACCGTCGGCTAGCGGGAGTAGGAATGAGCAGTTCTTC,CASSPPSASGSRNEQFF
TRBV6-6,TRBD1,-,TRBJ1-5,TGTGCCAGCAGTGGACAGGTCAACTACAATCAGCCCCAGCATTTT,CASSGQVNYNQPQHF
TRBV28,TRBD1,many,TRBJ2-2,TGTGCCAGCAGTATCTCGGGACAGGGAGTGTTTTTT,CASSISGQGVFF
TRBV7-2,-,-,TRBJ1-2,TGTGCCAGCAGCCCCTGGCTGGGAAGAGATGGCTACACCTTC,CASSPWLGRDGYTF
TRBV7-9,-,few,TRBJ1-1,TGTGCCAGCGGGGCTCCTGACAGGAACACTGAAGCTTTCTTT,CASGAPDRNTEAFF
TRBV5-1,-,-,TRBJ2-3,TGCGCCAGCAGCTCGACAGATACGCAGTATTTT,CASSSTDTQYF
TRBV29-1,-,-,TRBJ1-3,TGCAGCGTTTTGGACGCTACCTCTGGAAACACCATATATTTT,CSVLDATSGNTIYF
TRBV2,-,-,TRBJ1-5,TGTGCCAGCAGTGATATGGGCAATCAGCCCCAGCATTTT,CASSDMGNQPQHF
TRBV7-6,TRBD1,few,TRBJ2-7,TGTGCCAGCAGCAAGCCGGGACAGGGTACCTACGAGCAGTACTTC,CASSKPGQGTYEQYF
TRBV6-1,TRBD1,few,TRBJ2-7,TGTGCCAGCACTAAGACAGGGTTGAGCTCCTACGAGCAGTACTTC,CASTKTGLSSYEQYF
TRBV6-5,-,-,TRBJ1-1,TGTGCCAGCAGGTTCGGTGGTGGGAGGACTGAAGCTTTCTTT,CASRFGGGRTEAFF
TRBV2,TRBD1,-,TRBJ2-2,TGTGCCAGCAGTGAAATGAGACAGGGATCCGGGGAGCTGTTTTTT,CASSEMRQGSGELFF
TRBV7-2,-,few,TRBJ2-2,TGTGCCAGCAGCTTATACGGGAGTACCACCGGGGAGCTGTTTTTT,CASSLYGSTTGELFF
TRBV30,TRBD1,few,TRBJ2-7,TGTGCCTGGAGTTGGGACAGGGGGCGAATAGGGCAGTACTTC,CAWSWDRGRIGQYF
TRBV28,-,-,TRBJ2-1,TGTGCCAGCAGTCGGGGCGGGAAGGACAATGAGCAGTTCTTC,CASSRGGKDNEQFF
TRBV13,-,few,TRBJ2-4,TGTGCCAGCAGTCCATGGACGGAAGCCAAAAACATTCAGTACTTC,CASSPWTEAKNIQYF
TRBV18,-,-,TRBJ2-2,TGTGCCAGCTCACCACAATCCGCGAACACCGGGGAGCTGTTTTTT,CASSPQSANTGELFF
TRBV9,-,-,TRBJ1-2,TGTGCCAGCAGCGTAGTAGGGGGTGGCTACACCTTC,CASSVVGGGYTF
TRBV5-4,TRBD1,-,TRBJ1-5,TGCGCCAGCAGCCTGACAGGGATCAATCAGCCCCAGCATTTT,CASSLTGINQPQHF
TRBV4-2,-,-,TRBJ1-2,TGTGCCAGCAGCCAAAGTGATTCGCACTATGGCTACACCTTC,CASSQSDSHYGYTF
TRBV7-9,-,many,TRBJ1-4,TGTGCCAGCAGCTTAGCAGGGCGCCAAGCTAATGAAAAACTGTTTTTT,CASSLAGRQANEKLFF
TRBV27,TRBD1,-,TRBJ1-2,TGTGCCAGCAAAGAACAGGGGGCCGTCAACTATGGCTACACCTTC,CASKEQGAVNYGYTF
TRBV6-6,-,-,TRBJ1-1,TGTGCCAGCCAGGGTAACAGGGATCGGTCTGAAGCTTTCTTT,CASQGNRDRSEAFF
TRBV7-8,-,few,TRBJ2-3,TGTGCCAGCAGCTTAAGGCAGCCCCCCACAGATACGCAGTATTTT,CASSLRQPPTDTQYF
TRBV27,-,-,TRBJ2-7,TGTGCCAGCAGTTTTCAAGGACTATCCTACGAGCAGTACTTC,CASSFQGLSYEQYF
TRBV6-6,-,few,TRBJ2-3,TGTGCCAGCAGTTACGAGGGGACGCAGTATTTT,CASSYEGTQYF
TRBV29-1,-,few,TRBJ2-7,TGCAGCGTCGTAAAGGGGGGGGCTCGTTACGAGCAGTACTTC,CSVVKGGARYEQYF
TRBV19,-,-,TRBJ2-7,TGTGCCAGTAGTATAGGCAGGGACTACGAGCAGTACTTC,CASSIGRDYEQYF
TRBV7-2,-,few,TRBJ2-3,TGTGCCAGCAGCTTAACGGGCGGAGCCACATTCACAGATACGCAGTATTTT,CASSLTGGATFTDTQYF
TRBV5-6,-,-,TRBJ2-5,TGTGCCAGCCTGCGGACAGCTCAAGAGACCCAGTACTTC,CASLRTAQETQYF
TRBV28,-,many,TRBJ1-4,TGTGCCAGCAGTTTATACAGGGACAATGAAAAACTGTTTTTT,CASSLYRDNEKLFF
TRBV7-2,-,-,TRBJ2-7,TGTGCCAGCAGCCCGCCCTGGAGCGGATCCTACGAGCAGTACTTC,CASSPPWSGSYEQYF
TRBV27,-,-,TRBJ2-5,TGTGCCAGCCGCCAACTCAGGGGACCTGGAGAGACCCAGTACTTC,CASRQLRGPGETQYF
TRBV18,-,few,TRBJ2-7,TGTGCCAGCTCCGGGGGAATGGGGTACGAGCAGTACTTC,CASSGGMGYEQYF
TRBV4-1,-,few,TRBJ2-1,TGCGCCAGCAGCCAAGCCCTAACTAGCTCCTACAATGAGCAGTTCTTC,CASSQALTSSYNEQFF
TRBV5-1,TRBD2,-,TRBJ2-1,TGCGCCAGCAGCGGGTTAGCGGGGGTTAACAATGAGCAGTTCTTC,CASSGLAGVNNEQFF